These 3 T cell receptor beta chains were all obtained from the same sample, sequenced in a study of beta chain features in type 1 diabetes. Notes on the study in general: Shortening of TCRB CDR3s, moderate but significant, appeared in all four CD4+ subsets of Type 1 diabetes patients.

Investigators reverse transcribed all isolated RNA, so they sequenced expressed TCRB transcripts. Clones were read by immunoSEQ multiplex PCR, and TCRdb kept only the in-frame ones, dropping some. The sample records 600,000 or so clones, around 15% being singletons. No antigen is known for these receptors. The sequencing input was naive CD4+ T cells from blood. The source is a young man with type 1 diabetes.

This clone was detected a few times. The chain recombines TRBV27 with TRBJ1-4, with 7 bases lining up with TRBD1. This CDR3 spans 19 amino acids. Germline assignment: CDR1 MNHEY and CDR2 SMNVEV (reference sequence). V was clipped by 6 bases and J by 0 bases; unmatched bases: 16. CDR3 residues: CASSRRIQGGRATNEKLFF. The CDR3 nucleotides are TGTGCCAGCAGCCGAAGAATTCAGGGGGGTAGAGCAACTAATGAAAAACTGTTTTTT.

This sequence joins TRBV6-6 and TRBJ1-6; 11 bases are shared with TRBD1. Germline-derived CDR1 and CDR2 are MNHNY and SVGAGI (reference sequence). CDR3 size: 16 residues. The V gene end was trimmed by 4 bases and the J gene end by 9 bases; junction bases not matched to a gene: 8. CDR3 bases: TGTGCCAGCAGTTTCCGGACAGGGGGCATCGGTTCACCCCTCCACTTT. Residues: CASSFRTGGIGSPLHF.

About this clone: At the DNA level, this CDR3 is encoded by other sequences in the same sample as well. The gene calls are TRBV30 and TRBJ2-5, with D perhaps TRBD2 (7 bases). The CDR3 is 13 amino acids. V was clipped by 0 bases and J by 5 bases, with 10 bases between them. CDR1 is GTSNPN and CDR2 is SVGIG in the germline V gene (reference sequence). The CDR3 here is CAWSVGGRETQYF. CDR3 bases: TGTGCCTGGAGTGTCGGGGGGCGCGAGACCCAGTACTTC.